This is a list of T cell receptor beta chains from one sample in a study of T cell responses to AZD1222 COVID-19 vaccine. Measured with immunoSEQ multiplex PCR; TCRdb has only the in-frame clones, and not every one. The sample consists of some 120,000 clones, 88% of them appearing once. The sample in question was peripheral blood, obtained on day 0 of AZD1222 vaccination. The receptors were gathered from an adult in good health. CDR3s include the opening cysteine and the closing phenylalanine or tryptophan. Each record gives: D gene, clone size, V gene, J gene, CDR3 DNA, CDR3 protein. A D gene is named only where the DNA matches it firmly. A row's size may be missing; if present it is once, few, many or a size class.

D gene: -; clone size: once; V gene: TRBV11-2; J gene: TRBJ2-7; CDR3 DNA: TGTGCCAGCAGCTTTGGTGCGGGGAGCTCCTACGAGCAGTACTTC; CDR3 protein: CASSFGAGSSYEQYF
D gene: -; clone size: -; V gene: TRBV4-3; J gene: TRBJ2-7; CDR3 DNA: TGCGCCAGCAGCCAACAACTCCGGGACGCAACCTACGAGCAGTACTTC; CDR3 protein: CASSQQLRDATYEQYF
D gene: -; clone size: -; V gene: TRBV4-2; J gene: TRBJ1-4; CDR3 DNA: TGTGCCAGCAGCCTATTCCCCCCAGGCTCCGGGACATATAATGAAAAACTGTTTTTT; CDR3 protein: CASSLFPPGSGTYNEKLFF
D gene: TRBD2; clone size: -; V gene: TRBV3-1/TRBV3-2; J gene: TRBJ2-5; CDR3 DNA: TGTGCCAGCAGCCAAGTTCCTAGCGGGAGGCAAGAGACCCAGTACTTC; CDR3 protein: CASSQVPSGRQETQYF
D gene: -; clone size: -; V gene: TRBV30; J gene: TRBJ1-1; CDR3 DNA: TGTGCCTGGAGTGTAAACAGGAACACTGAAGCTTTCTTT; CDR3 protein: CAWSVNRNTEAFF
D gene: -; clone size: -; V gene: TRBV5-6; J gene: TRBJ1-4; CDR3 DNA: TGTGCCAGCAGTTTTCTCGGTGAAAAACTGTTTTTT; CDR3 protein: CASSFLGEKLFF
D gene: -; clone size: once; V gene: TRBV5-1; J gene: TRBJ2-5; CDR3 DNA: TGCGCCAGCAGCCGGGGGACTGCGCAAGAGACCCAGTACTTC; CDR3 protein: CASSRGTAQETQYF
D gene: TRBD1; clone size: few; V gene: TRBV4-1; J gene: TRBJ1-4; CDR3 DNA: TGCGCCAGCAGCCAAACACGACAGGGGCTGGCTAATGAAAAACTGTTTTTT; CDR3 protein: CASSQTRQGLANEKLFF
D gene: -; clone size: -; V gene: TRBV2; J gene: TRBJ1-6; CDR3 DNA: TGTGCCAGCAGCGCCGAAGGACTCGGAAATTCACCCCTCCACTTT; CDR3 protein: CASSAEGLGNSPLHF
D gene: -; clone size: -; V gene: TRBV14; J gene: TRBJ2-5; CDR3 DNA: TGTGCCAGCAGCCAAGTTGGGGCTTTGGAGACCCAGTACTTC; CDR3 protein: CASSQVGALETQYF
D gene: -; clone size: -; V gene: TRBV7-2; J gene: TRBJ1-1; CDR3 DNA: TGTGCCAGCAGCTCTCAGGGAAGGGGGACTGAAGCTTTCTTT; CDR3 protein: CASSSQGRGTEAFF
D gene: TRBD1; clone size: -; V gene: TRBV19; J gene: TRBJ1-1; CDR3 DNA: TGTGCCAGTAACTATGGGACAGGCATGAACACTGAAGCTTTCTTT; CDR3 protein: CASNYGTGMNTEAFF
D gene: TRBD1; clone size: -; V gene: TRBV5-6; J gene: TRBJ1-2; CDR3 DNA: TGTGCCAGCAGCTTACGACAGGGGGATGGCTACACCTTC; CDR3 protein: CASSLRQGDGYTF
D gene: -; clone size: -; V gene: TRBV30; J gene: TRBJ1-5; CDR3 DNA: TGTGCCTGGGCTTTTCAGGGTGTATATCAGCCCCAGCATTTT; CDR3 protein: CAWAFQGVYQPQHF
D gene: TRBD1; clone size: -; V gene: TRBV6-5; J gene: TRBJ2-7; CDR3 DNA: TGTGCCACCACGGCGGGACAGGGGGGGTACGAGCAGTACTTC; CDR3 protein: CATTAGQGGYEQYF
D gene: -; clone size: -; V gene: TRBV29-1; J gene: TRBJ1-2; CDR3 DNA: TGCAGCGTTGCCGCGCGACCGGGACGCAACTATGGCTACACCTTC; CDR3 protein: CSVAARPGRNYGYTF
D gene: TRBD2; clone size: -; V gene: TRBV2; J gene: TRBJ2-7; CDR3 DNA: TGTGCCAGCAGGGCCGGGACTAGCGGGGAAGCCTACGAGCAGTACTTC; CDR3 protein: CASRAGTSGEAYEQYF
D gene: -; clone size: -; V gene: TRBV11-3; J gene: TRBJ2-1; CDR3 DNA: TGTGCCAGCAGCTTAAACTATAACGATGAGCAGTTCTTC; CDR3 protein: CASSLNYNDEQFF
D gene: TRBD1; clone size: few; V gene: TRBV27; J gene: TRBJ1-6; CDR3 DNA: TGTGCCAGCCGACAGGGGAACTCCTATAATTCACCCCTCCACTTT; CDR3 protein: CASRQGNSYNSPLHF
D gene: TRBD1; clone size: -; V gene: TRBV7-6; J gene: TRBJ1-5; CDR3 DNA: TGTGCCAGCAGCTTAGGACAGGGGGAGTATCAGCCCCAGCATTTT; CDR3 protein: CASSLGQGEYQPQHF
D gene: -; clone size: -; V gene: TRBV5-6; J gene: TRBJ2-6; CDR3 DNA: TGTGCCAGCAGCTTCAGAGACCCTGGGGCCAACGTCCTGACTTTC; CDR3 protein: CASSFRDPGANVLTF
D gene: -; clone size: -; V gene: TRBV2; J gene: TRBJ2-7; CDR3 DNA: TGTGCCAGCACGGGGACGGCTAACTACGAGCAGTACTTC; CDR3 protein: CASTGTANYEQYF
D gene: -; clone size: -; V gene: TRBV18; J gene: TRBJ2-7; CDR3 DNA: TGTGCCAGCTCACCTGCGGGTAAACCTTACGAGCAGTACTTC; CDR3 protein: CASSPAGKPYEQYF
D gene: -; clone size: -; V gene: TRBV4-1; J gene: TRBJ1-4; CDR3 DNA: TGCGCCAGCAGCCAACTGGGTCCTCAAAATGAAAAACTGTTTTTT; CDR3 protein: CASSQLGPQNEKLFF
D gene: -; clone size: -; V gene: TRBV4-1; J gene: TRBJ2-1; CDR3 DNA: TGCGCCAGCAGCCAATACGCAGGTCCCAGCTCCTACAATGAGCAGTTCTTC; CDR3 protein: CASSQYAGPSSYNEQFF
D gene: TRBD1; clone size: -; V gene: TRBV4-3; J gene: TRBJ2-2; CDR3 DNA: TGCGCCAGCAGCCAAAGATCAGGGGGCCCCGGGGAGCTGTTTTTT; CDR3 protein: CASSQRSGGPGELFF
D gene: TRBD1; clone size: -; V gene: TRBV5-6; J gene: TRBJ1-1; CDR3 DNA: TGTGCCAGCAGCCTCACAGGGGTCACTGAAGCTTTCTTT; CDR3 protein: CASSLTGVTEAFF
D gene: -; clone size: once; V gene: TRBV29-1; J gene: TRBJ1-1; CDR3 DNA: TGCAGCGTGGGATTAGGGGGGCTGAACACTGAAGCTTTCTTT; CDR3 protein: CSVGLGGLNTEAFF
D gene: -; clone size: once; V gene: TRBV6-5; J gene: TRBJ1-1; CDR3 DNA: TGTGCCAGCCGGGACGGAATCATGAACACTGAAGCTTTCTTT; CDR3 protein: CASRDGIMNTEAFF
D gene: -; clone size: -; V gene: TRBV2; J gene: TRBJ2-7; CDR3 DNA: TGTGCCAGCAGCCTACAGGGCAGGGTGCAGTACTTC; CDR3 protein: CASSLQGRVQYF
D gene: TRBD1; clone size: -; V gene: TRBV15; J gene: TRBJ2-1; CDR3 DNA: TGTGCCACCAGCAGAAGGGACAGGGGCGATGAGCAGTTCTTC; CDR3 protein: CATSRRDRGDEQFF
D gene: TRBD1; clone size: -; V gene: TRBV28; J gene: TRBJ1-4; CDR3 DNA: TGTGCCAGCACCCTATATGGACAGGGAGGGACTAATGAAAAACTGTTTTTT; CDR3 protein: CASTLYGQGGTNEKLFF
D gene: -; clone size: once; V gene: TRBV10-2; J gene: TRBJ2-6; CDR3 DNA: TGCGCCAGCGGCTCTGGGGCCAACGTCCTGACTTTC; CDR3 protein: CASGSGANVLTF